The 3 T cell receptor beta chains below all came from one sample that was sequenced in a study of shared clonotypes between healthy human individuals. Produced via immunoSEQ multiplex PCR; TCRdb's table is partial and in-frame only. The data show about 2.3 million clones, 85% to 95% seen once. The specimen sequenced was naive CD4+ T cells from PBMCs. Subset: CD45RA+ positively selected. The receptor source for this set is a man younger than 35 in good health. Some clones in this sample may be carry-over from other donors' samples.

V usage is TRBV25-1 and J usage is TRBJ2-2; D not resolved. The CDR3 length is 13 residues. The V end lost 2 bases, the J end lost 4 bases, and 5 bases lay between the germline ends. The germline V gene encodes CDR1 MGHDK and CDR2 SYGVNS. DNA of the CDR3: TGTGCCAGCAGTGAACAGATCACCGGGGAGCTGTTTTTT. This codes for CASSEQITGELFF.

This rearrangement joins TRBV5-1 to TRBJ1-3; possibly TRBD1 for D (6 bases). Trimming pared 2 bases from V and 8 bases from J, leaving 23 bases between. In germline, CDR1 is SGHRS, CDR2 YFSETQ. The CDR3 contains 17 residues. CDR3 sequence: CASSFLPGTLGQDTIYF. The CDR3 bases are TGCGCCAGCAGCTTCCTCCCCGGGACACTGGGACAAGACACCATATATTTT.

The chain couples TRBV12-1 to TRBJ2-7; the table's D gene call, TRBD1, was not cross checked with the DNA. TRBV12-1 is a pseudogene. The CDR3 has 15 residues. The CDR3 DNA follows: TGTGCCAGCAGCTTCGGACAGGGGCCATGTTACGAGCAGTACTTC. Translating it yields CASSFGQGPCYEQYF.